This TCR beta chain was identified during a study of blood T cells in healthy people across ages. This clonotype has only a few counts. A J-beta primer mix and a sample-barcoded 5' primer were used in a second PCR of roughly 7 to 12 cycles. A single record per CDR3 protein comes from TCRdb applying MiXCR to the 5' RACE reads. The sample lists roughly 1,000,000 distinct CDR3 sequences; 20% to 25% were seen once. The CDR3 extends over 13 amino acids. Trimming left V 4 bases short and J 3 bases short, with 10 bases between. The same data also contributed to another study, on T cells of mothers and their children.

The rearrangement links TRBV12-3 or TRBV12-4 to TRBJ2-7; D is ambiguous. Sequences were obtained from blood. The TCR comes from a girl aged 2-10 years in good health. DNA of the CDR3: TGTGCCAGCAGTTCCGATCTTTACTACGAGCAGTACTTC. This translates into CASSSDLYYEQYF.